The entry that follows covers one T cell receptor beta chain sequence. No antigen is known for it. Produced via immunoSEQ multiplex PCR; TCRdb's table is partial and in-frame only. The profile covers about 81,000 clones, with 91% appearing a single time and 0.3% to 0.35% taken by the ten largest. This record belongs to a study of graft-versus-host responses after intestinal transplantation. Study-wide background: Recipients obtained multivisceral, liver-intestinal, or isolated intestinal transplants. Notes on the study in general: Ileal or blood samples showed some GvH clones first, and such clones were also found in recipient marrow. High graft-versus-host to host-versus-graft T cell clonal ratios marked allografts of patients with graft-donor macrochimerism.

CDR1 LNHDA and CDR2 SQIVND come from the germline V gene (reference sequence). CDR3 length equals 15 residues. The V gene end was trimmed by 3 bases and the J gene end by 8 bases; junction bases not matched to a gene: 9. This specimen was unstimulated CD4+ T cells sorted from spleen or lymph node cells, taken before transplant. This sequence was found in a human donor who was the organ donor for an intestinal transplant. The chain uses TRBV19 and TRBJ1-2, with 10 nucleotides matching TRBD1. For the CDR3, the DNA is TGTGCCAGTAGTATCACCGGGACAGGGGATTCGGGCTACACCTTC. Translated, it gives CASSITGTGDSGYTF.